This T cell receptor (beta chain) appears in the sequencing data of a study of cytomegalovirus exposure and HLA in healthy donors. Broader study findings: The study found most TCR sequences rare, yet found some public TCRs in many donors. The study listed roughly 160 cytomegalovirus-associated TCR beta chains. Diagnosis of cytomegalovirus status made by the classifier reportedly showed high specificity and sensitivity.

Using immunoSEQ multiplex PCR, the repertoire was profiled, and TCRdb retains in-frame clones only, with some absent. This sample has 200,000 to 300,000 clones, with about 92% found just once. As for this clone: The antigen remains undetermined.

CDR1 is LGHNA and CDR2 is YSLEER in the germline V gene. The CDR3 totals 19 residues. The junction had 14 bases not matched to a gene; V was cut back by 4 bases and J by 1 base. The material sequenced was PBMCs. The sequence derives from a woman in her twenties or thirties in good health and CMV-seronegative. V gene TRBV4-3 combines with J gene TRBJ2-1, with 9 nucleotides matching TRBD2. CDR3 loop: CASSPRVAGVFSSYNEQFF. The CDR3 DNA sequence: TGCGCCAGCAGCCCCCGGGTAGCGGGAGTGTTTAGTTCCTACAATGAGCAGTTCTTC.